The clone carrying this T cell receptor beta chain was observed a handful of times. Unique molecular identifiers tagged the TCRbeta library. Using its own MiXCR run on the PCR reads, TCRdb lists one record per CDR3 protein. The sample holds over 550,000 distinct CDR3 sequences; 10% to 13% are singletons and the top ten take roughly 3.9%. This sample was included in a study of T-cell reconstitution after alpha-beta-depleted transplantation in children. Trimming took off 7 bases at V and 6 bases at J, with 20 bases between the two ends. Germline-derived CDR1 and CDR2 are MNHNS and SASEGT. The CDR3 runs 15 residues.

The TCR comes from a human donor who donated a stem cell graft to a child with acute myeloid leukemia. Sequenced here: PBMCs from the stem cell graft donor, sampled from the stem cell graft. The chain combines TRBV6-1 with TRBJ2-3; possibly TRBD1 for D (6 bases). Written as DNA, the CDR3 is TGTGCCAGCATCTCGCGACAGGAAAGAGCGGATACGCAGTATTTT. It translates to CASISRQERADTQYF.